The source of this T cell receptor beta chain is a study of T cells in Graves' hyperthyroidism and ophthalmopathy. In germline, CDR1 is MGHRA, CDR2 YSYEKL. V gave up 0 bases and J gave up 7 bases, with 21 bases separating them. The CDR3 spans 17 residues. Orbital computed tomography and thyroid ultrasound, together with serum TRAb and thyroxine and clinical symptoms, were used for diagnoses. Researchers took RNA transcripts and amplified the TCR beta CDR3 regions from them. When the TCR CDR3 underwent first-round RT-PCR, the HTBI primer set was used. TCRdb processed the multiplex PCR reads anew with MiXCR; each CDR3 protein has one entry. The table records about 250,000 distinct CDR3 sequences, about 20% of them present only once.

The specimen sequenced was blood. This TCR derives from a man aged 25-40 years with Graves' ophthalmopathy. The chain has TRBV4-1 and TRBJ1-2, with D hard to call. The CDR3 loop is CASSQEGRALRGGGYTF. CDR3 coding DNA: TGCGCCAGCAGCCAAGAAGGTCGGGCACTCCGGGGAGGTGGCTACACCTTC.